Listed below are T cell receptor beta chains from one sample, sequenced in a study of shared clonotypes between healthy human individuals. This table comes from immunoSEQ multiplex PCR, and its TCRdb copy is limited to in-frame clones, with some not included. There are approximately 2.1 million clones in the sample; approximately 93% occur only once, and under 0.45% lies in the top ten. Material: naive CD4+ T cells from PBMCs. Source of these receptors: a man between 18 and 35 years old in good health. Some clones in this sample may be carry-over from other donors' samples. CDR3s include the opening cysteine and the closing phenylalanine or tryptophan. Fields, in order: CDR3 length, J gene, V gene, clone size, D gene, CDR3 DNA, CDR3 protein. A D gene is named only where the DNA matches it firmly. Expanded clones are given a class, and other clones once, few, many or no size at all.

13,TRBJ2-2,TRBV7-6,.,.,TGTGCCAGCAGCCGTGGTGGCACCGGGGAGCTGTTTTTT,CASSRGGTGELFF
14,TRBJ1-1,TRBV6-5,.,.,TGTGCCAGCAGTCCGACATTGTGGAACACTGAAGCTTTCTTT,CASSPTLWNTEAFF
17,TRBJ2-1,TRBV18,.,.,TGTGCCAGCTCACCGAATATGGTGGGGGTTAGCGCGGATGAGCAGTTCTTC,CASSPNMVGVSADEQFF
14,TRBJ1-4,TRBV5-6,.,.,TGTGCCAGCAGCTTGATAGGCGGGGGTGAAAAACTGTTTTTT,CASSLIGGGEKLFF
18,TRBJ2-2,TRBV28,.,.,TGTGCCAGCACTCGGCTCGGTCCCGGGACAAAGAACACCGGGGAGCTGTTTTTT,CASTRLGPGTKNTGELFF
14,TRBJ1-2,TRBV9,.,.,TGTGCCAGCAGCGTAGGAGGGCCTGGGTATGGCTACACCTTC,CASSVGGPGYGYTF
16,TRBJ2-7,TRBV7-2,.,TRBD2,TGTGCCAGCAGCCCGTCCCTGGCGGGGGGACCCTACGAGCAGTACTTC,CASSPSLAGGPYEQYF
14,TRBJ1-4,TRBV28,.,.,TGTGCCAGCAGTCCCCGTTCAACTAATGAAAAACTGTTTTTT,CASSPRSTNEKLFF
15,TRBJ2-2,TRBV5-1,.,.,TGCGCCAGCAGCTTCATCGGGCGGAACACCGGGGAGCTGTTTTTT,CASSFIGRNTGELFF
16,TRBJ1-5,TRBV5-8,.,.,TGTGCCAGCAGCTTGGGAACAGGTGCCATCAATCAGCCCCAGCATTTT,CASSLGTGAINQPQHF
14,TRBJ1-2,TRBV5-1,.,TRBD1,TGCGCCAGCAGCTCCGGGACAGAAGGCTATGGCTACACCTTC,CASSSGTEGYGYTF
15,TRBJ2-2,TRBV28,.,TRBD1,TGTGCCAGCAGATCCGGGACAGTTAACACCGGGGAGCTGTTTTTT,CASRSGTVNTGELFF
13,TRBJ2-7,TRBV9,.,.,TGTGCCAGCAGCGTACAGCTAGACCTCGAGCAGTACTTC,CASSVQLDLEQYF
18,TRBJ2-3,TRBV25-1,.,TRBD2,TGTGCCAGCAGTCCCCGACCGAAGATAGCGGGACCCACAGATACGCAGTATTTT,CASSPRPKIAGPTDTQYF
13,TRBJ2-7,TRBV11-3,.,.,TGTGCCAGCAGCTTAAACAGAGGCTACGAGCAGTACTTC,CASSLNRGYEQYF
16,TRBJ1-3,TRBV4-2,.,.,TGTGCCAGCAGCCAGACGGGACGGCCCTCTGGAAACACCATATATTTT,CASSQTGRPSGNTIYF
12,TRBJ2-5,TRBV18,.,.,TGTGCCAGCTCGCCGACCCAAGAGACCCAGTACTTC,CASSPTQETQYF
16,TRBJ2-1,TRBV25-1,.,.,TGTGCCAGCAGTGAAGAGTATTTCCCCTCCTACAATGAGCAGTTCTTC,CASSEEYFPSYNEQFF
13,TRBJ1-4,TRBV5-1,once,.,TGCGCCAGCAGCACCACAACTAATGAAAAACTGTTTTTT,CASSTTTNEKLFF
13,TRBJ1-5,TRBV28,.,.,TGTGCCATCAGCACCGGGGGCAATCAGCCCCAGCATTTT,CAISTGGNQPQHF
14,TRBJ2-7,TRBV7-2,.,.,TGTGCCAGCAGCTTAGACCCAGGGCACAACGAGCAGTACTTC,CASSLDPGHNEQYF
18,TRBJ2-7,TRBV7-9,once,.,TGTGCCAGCAGCTTCTACAGGGGATCTAGCGGTCGCTCCTACGAGCAGTACTTC,CASSFYRGSSGRSYEQYF
14,TRBJ2-3,TRBV27,.,.,TGTGCCAGCAGTTTAGAGTGGCTGGGGAGGACGCAGTATTTT,CASSLEWLGRTQYF
13,TRBJ2-3,TRBV5-6,.,.,TGTGCCAGCAGCCAATCTTCTAGGGATACGCAGTATTTT,CASSQSSRDTQYF
17,TRBJ2-6,TRBV4-1,.,.,TGCGCCAGCAGCCAAAGGGGACCCTTCGGTGGGGCCAACGTCCTGACTTTC,CASSQRGPFGGANVLTF
15,TRBJ2-7,TRBV5-8,once,.,TGTGCCAGCAGCTTGGTCCGGCGGGACTTCTACGAGCAGTACTTC,CASSLVRRDFYEQYF
14,TRBJ1-5,TRBV7-2,.,.,TGTGCCAGCAGCCTCGGGCCTTACAATCAGCCCCAGCATTTT,CASSLGPYNQPQHF
13,TRBJ1-2,TRBV11-2,.,TRBD1,TGTGCCAGCAGCTATGGACAGGCCTATGGCTACACCTTC,CASSYGQAYGYTF
12,TRBJ2-7,TRBV29-1,.,TRBD1,TGCAGCGTTGCATGGACAGGCTACGAGCAGTACTTC,CSVAWTGYEQYF